These 19 T cell receptor beta chains were sequenced from one sample in a study of cytomegalovirus exposure and HLA in healthy donors. The method was immunoSEQ multiplex PCR; TCRdb's version includes in-frame clones alone and lacks a portion of them. Of approximately 160,000 clones in the sample, roughly 84% were seen once. Sequencing was carried out using PBMCs. The receptor set was obtained from a young man in good health and CMV-seropositive.

CDR3 DNA sequence: TGTGCCAGCTCTTCCGGGGGATACGGGCAGCCCCAGCATTTT. This translates into CASSSGGYGQPQHF. V and J are TRBV6-6 and TRBJ1-5, with TRBD1 as a possible D gene (5 bases). This CDR3 has 14 amino acids. Germline V gene lookup returns CDR1 MNHNY and CDR2 SVGAGI (reference sequence). Trimming removed 8 bases from V and 7 bases from J, with 18 bases in between.

The CDR3 is CASSSGQGITEAFF. CDR3 DNA sequence: TGTGCCAGCAGCTCGGGACAGGGGATCACTGAAGCTTTCTTT. The chain links TRBV11-3 to TRBJ1-1, with 10 bases lining up with TRBD1. Germline lookup yields CDR1 SGHNT and CDR2 YENEEA. Trimming removed 4 bases from V and 4 bases from J; junction bases left unmatched: 3. There are 14 residues in the CDR3. Full variable domain (rest looked up from reference TRBV11-3 and TRBJ1-1): EAGVVQSPRYKIIEKKQPVAFWCNPISGHNTLYWYLQNLGQGPELLIRYENEEAVDDSQLPKDRFSAERLKGVDSTLKIQPAELGDSAVYLCASSSGQGITEAFFGQGTRLTVV.

The V and J genes are TRBV29-1 and TRBJ2-1, with 7 positions matching TRBD1. Germline V gene sequence: CDR1 SQVTM, CDR2 ANQGSEA. CDR3 length: 14 residues. Germline trimming cut 4 bases from V and 1 base from J; bases unmatched to any gene: 4. This chain's CDR3 is CSVVGQPSYNEQFF. The CDR3 region has the DNA TGCAGCGTTGTGGGACAGCCTTCCTACAATGAGCAGTTCTTC.

The chain links TRBV18 to TRBJ2-7; 9 positions agree with TRBD1. Losses at the gene ends were 6 bases for V and 5 bases for J; bases not matched to a gene: 11. This CDR3 comprises 15 residues. Germline V gives CDR1 KGHSH, CDR2 LQKENI. The DNA for the CDR3 is TGTGCCAGCTCTCCGGGACAGGGCAGTCGCGACGAGCAGTACTTC. This codes for CASSPGQGSRDEQYF.

V and J are TRBV10-3 and TRBJ1-5; no definite D call. Germline CDR1 ENHRY, CDR2 SYGVKD. The CDR3 has 15 residues. V shed 11 bases and J shed 3 bases, with 20 bases lying between them. In DNA form, the CDR3 reads TGTGCCGCCGCCTCGGTCGGGGTAGCCAATCAGCCCCAGCATTTT. Protein: CAAASVGVANQPQHF.

The chain combines TRBV15 with TRBJ2-3, with TRBD1 as a possible D gene (5 bases). The germline CDR1 and CDR2 sequences are LNHNV and YYDKDF (reference sequence). V was pared by 0 bases and J by 5 bases, with 6 bases between. The CDR3 covers 13 residues. The CDR3 DNA reads TGTGCCACCAGCAGAGATAGGGGAGATACGCAGTATTTT. Amino acids: CATSRDRGDTQYF.

The chain is built from TRBV29-1 and TRBJ1-1; 10 bases line up with TRBD1. Losses at the gene ends were 7 bases for V and 6 bases for J; bases not matched to a gene: 14. The CDR3 has 15 amino acids. Germline V CDR1 and CDR2: SQVTM, ANQGSEA. CDR3 protein: CSARTRQGAIPEAFF. CDR3 in DNA: TGCAGCGCCCGCACTCGACAGGGGGCGATCCCTGAAGCTTTCTTT. The full variable domain, completed using reference TRBV29-1 and TRBJ1-1, is SAVISQKPSRDICQRGTSLTIQCQVDSQVTMMFWYRQQPGQSLTLIATANQGSEATYESGFVIDKFPISRPNLTFSTLTVSNMSPEDSSIYLCSARTRQGAIPEAFFGQGTRLTVV.

The sample holds one count of this clone. The chain joins TRBV4-1 to TRBJ2-5; D gene unclear. The V end lost 6 bases, the J end lost 1 base, and 9 bases lay between the germline ends. The germline V gene has CDR1 MGHRA and CDR2 YSYEKL. This CDR3 region has 13 residues. As DNA, the CDR3 is TGCGCCAGCAGGCCAGGATTCCAAGAGACCCAGTACTTC. It translates to CASRPGFQETQYF.

The chain uses TRBV6-5 and TRBJ1-2; 7 nucleotides line up with TRBD1. This CDR3 has 13 amino acids. J gave up 6 bases and V 6 bases, and 7 bases lay outside the gene matches. From germline, CDR1 is MNHEY and CDR2 SVGAGI. This CDR3 is CASSLGQTDGYTF. Here the CDR3 DNA reads TGTGCCAGCAGCTTGGGACAGACGGATGGCTACACCTTC.

This sequence joins TRBV2 and TRBJ2-5, with D perhaps matching TRBD2 (7 bases). The germline gives CDR1 SNHLY, CDR2 FYNNEI. V was shortened by 6 bases and J by 5 bases, with 13 bases between the two germline ends. The CDR3 contains 13 residues. CDR3 sequence reads: CASRRGPAETQYF. Written as DNA, the CDR3 is TGTGCCAGCAGGCGGGGGCCGGCGGAGACCCAGTACTTC. The whole variable domain, remainder taken from reference TRBV2 and TRBJ2-5, is EPEVTQTPSHQVTQMGQEVILRCVPISNHLYFYWYRQILGQKVEFLVSFYNNEISEKSEIFDDQFSVERPDGSNFTLKIRSTKLEDSAMYFCASRRGPAETQYFGPGTRLLVL.

The chain links TRBV9 to TRBJ2-3; TRBD2 matches at 12 bases. The CDR3 is made up of 18 amino acids. Per the germline V gene, CDR1 is SGDLS and CDR2 is YYNGEE. V was pared by 0 bases and J by 0 bases, with 5 bases of the junction left unmatched. The CDR3 DNA follows: TGTGCCAGCAGCGTAGGACTAGCGGGAGTGGGGAGCACAGATACGCAGTATTTT. Amino acid sequence: CASSVGLAGVGSTDTQYF.

This chain joins TRBV4-1 and TRBJ2-3, with TRBD1 identical over 10 bases. V lost 2 bases and J lost 0; bases outside the gene matches: 2. CDR3 length: 16 amino acids. Looked up from germline, CDR1 is MGHRA and CDR2 is YSYEKL. The CDR3 region is CASSQRTGGSTDTQYF. The CDR3 region has the DNA TGCGCCAGCAGCCAAAGGACAGGGGGTAGCACAGATACGCAGTATTTT.

This chain joins TRBV5-1 and TRBJ2-3; TRBD2 matches at 9 bases. V shed 5 bases, J shed 5 bases, and the junction held 15 bases outside the gene matches. CDR3 length equals 17 residues. CDR1 is SGHRS, CDR2 YFSETQ, per germline. The CDR3 region is CASRPGYSGRSEDTQYF. The CDR3 region has the DNA TGCGCCAGCAGGCCTGGATATAGCGGGAGATCAGAAGATACGCAGTATTTT.

This chain links TRBV19 with TRBJ2-2; D is unclear. Germline V lookup: CDR1 LNHDA, CDR2 SQIVND (reference sequence). V lost 7 bases, J lost 5 bases, and 11 bases lay in between. The CDR3 length is 13 residues. CDR3 nucleotide sequence: TGTGCCAGTACCTCCTCAGTAACCGGGGAGCTGTTTTTT. As protein: CASTSSVTGELFF.

The chain joins TRBV5-1 to TRBJ1-2; 7 bases are a match to TRBD1. The CDR3 sequence is 11 residues long. Trimming removed 8 bases from V and 7 bases from J; junction bases left unmatched: 5. CDR1 is SGHRS and CDR2 is YFSETQ in the germline V gene. CDR3 amino acids: CASRTGPGYTF. For the CDR3, the DNA is TGCGCCAGTAGGACAGGACCTGGCTACACCTTC.

The chain is built from TRBV28 and TRBJ2-7; 10 positions agree with TRBD1. The germline V gene has CDR1 MDHEN and CDR2 SYDVKM. CDR3 length: 19 amino acids. V gave up 6 bases and J gave up 0 bases; unmatched junction bases: 17. The CDR3 here is CASRPPGQGPEKLSYEQYF. CDR3 in DNA: TGTGCCAGCAGGCCTCCGGGACAGGGGCCGGAAAAGCTCTCCTACGAGCAGTACTTC.

The chain joins TRBV5-4 to TRBJ2-1; D is possibly TRBD2 (7 bases). CDR3 length equals 17 residues. The germline V gene has CDR1 SGHNT and CDR2 YYREEE (reference sequence). Trimming pared 0 bases from V and 7 bases from J, leaving 20 bases between. The CDR3 reads CASSLAPGGGAWNEQFF. Here the CDR3 DNA reads TGTGCCAGCAGCTTGGCCCCTGGTGGGGGGGCCTGGAATGAGCAGTTCTTC.

The rearrangement joins TRBV7-7 to TRBJ1-6; TRBD1 aligns across 9 bases. This CDR3 region has 17 residues. Per the germline V gene, CDR1 is SSHAT and CDR2 is FNYEAQ (reference sequence). Trimming took 1 base from V and 7 from J; bases not matched to a gene: 8. The CDR3 nucleotides read TGTGCCAGCAGCTTAGGAGGCGGGACAGGGTCCAATTCACCCCTCCACTTT. Translation: CASSLGGGTGSNSPLHF.

The V and J genes are TRBV4-1 and TRBJ2-1; TRBD2 agrees at 10 bases. J lost 7 bases, V lost 4 bases, and 7 bases had no gene match. The germline V gene has CDR1 MGHRA and CDR2 YSYEKL. This CDR3 region has 15 residues. Written as DNA, the CDR3 is TGCGCCAGCAGCCGCGACCTAGCGGGGGAGAATGAGCAGTTCTTC. Protein sequence: CASSRDLAGENEQFF.